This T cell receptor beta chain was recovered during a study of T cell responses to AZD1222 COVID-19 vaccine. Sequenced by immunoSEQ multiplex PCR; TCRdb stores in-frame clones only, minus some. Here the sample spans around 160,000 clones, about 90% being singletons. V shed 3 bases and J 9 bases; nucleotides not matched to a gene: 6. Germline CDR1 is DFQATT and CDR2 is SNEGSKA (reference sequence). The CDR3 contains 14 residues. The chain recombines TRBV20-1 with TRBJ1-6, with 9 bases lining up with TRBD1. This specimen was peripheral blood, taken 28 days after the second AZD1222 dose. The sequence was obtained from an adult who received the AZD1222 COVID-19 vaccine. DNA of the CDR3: TGCAGTGCTAGTAGAGGACAGGGGATTTCACCCCTCCACTTT. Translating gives CSASRGQGISPLHF.